A selection of T cell receptor beta chains follows, all from one sample in a study of spatial heterogeneity in lung cancer. TCRdb independently ran MiXCR on the 5' RACE reads; one entry per CDR3 protein. The profile shows roughly 80,000 distinct CDR3 sequences, roughly 12% of them singletons. The sample consisted of PBMCs, taken at surgery. All receptors derive from a male donor with early-stage non-small cell lung cancer. Each CDR3 is given with its conserved first and last residue. The D gene is left open where the match is weak. Clone size appears in some rows only: once, few, many, or a class for an expanded clone.

d_call: NA
clone_size: few
v_call: TRBV5-1
j_call: TRBJ1-1
cdr3_nt: TGCGCCAGCAGCTCCCTGGGGGGGGAGAACACTGAAGCTTTCTTT
cdr3_aa: CASSSLGGENTEAFF

d_call: NA
clone_size: NA
v_call: TRBV29-1
j_call: TRBJ2-3
cdr3_nt: TGCAGCGTTGAAGAAAATGGGGGTGCAACAGATACGCAGTATTTT
cdr3_aa: CSVEENGGATDTQYF

d_call: TRBD2
clone_size: few
v_call: TRBV19
j_call: TRBJ2-1
cdr3_nt: TGTGCCAGTAGTCTCTTTAGCGGGTCCTACAATGAGCAGTTCTTC
cdr3_aa: CASSLFSGSYNEQFF

d_call: TRBD2
clone_size: few
v_call: TRBV10-2
j_call: TRBJ2-1
cdr3_nt: TGCGCCAGCAGAGATAGCGGGGGGGGATTGGATGAGCAGTTCTTC
cdr3_aa: CASRDSGGGLDEQFF

d_call: NA
clone_size: many
v_call: TRBV2
j_call: TRBJ1-5
cdr3_nt: TGTGCCAGCAGTGAAGGGATCAATCAGCCCCAGCATTTT
cdr3_aa: CASSEGINQPQHF

d_call: TRBD1
clone_size: many
v_call: TRBV5-1
j_call: TRBJ1-1
cdr3_nt: TGCGCCAGCAGCTTCACAGGGGACGCCTTGGAAGCTTTCTTT
cdr3_aa: CASSFTGDALEAFF

d_call: NA
clone_size: NA
v_call: TRBV20-1
j_call: TRBJ2-3
cdr3_nt: TGCAGTGCTACCTACACAGATACGCAGTATTTT
cdr3_aa: CSATYTDTQYF

d_call: TRBD2
clone_size: few
v_call: TRBV6-6
j_call: TRBJ2-3
cdr3_nt: TGTGCCAGCAGACCTACTAGCGGGCAATTCACAGATACGCAGTATTTT
cdr3_aa: CASRPTSGQFTDTQYF

d_call: TRBD1
clone_size: many
v_call: TRBV13
j_call: TRBJ1-1
cdr3_nt: TGTGCCAGCAGCATAGGACAGGGGAACACTGAAGCTTTCTTT
cdr3_aa: CASSIGQGNTEAFF

d_call: TRBD2
clone_size: NA
v_call: TRBV20-1
j_call: TRBJ2-7
cdr3_nt: TGCAGTGCTTACAATAGCGGGGAGCATTACGAGCAGTACTTC
cdr3_aa: CSAYNSGEHYEQYF

d_call: TRBD1
clone_size: NA
v_call: TRBV29-1
j_call: TRBJ2-7
cdr3_nt: TGCAGCGTTGAGATGGGGGACAGGGCGACCTACGAGCAGTACTTC
cdr3_aa: CSVEMGDRATYEQYF

d_call: TRBD1
clone_size: NA
v_call: TRBV7-9
j_call: TRBJ1-1
cdr3_nt: TGTGCCAGCAGTTACAGGGGCACTGAAGCTTTCTTT
cdr3_aa: CASSYRGTEAFF

d_call: NA
clone_size: many
v_call: TRBV6-4
j_call: TRBJ2-6
cdr3_nt: TGTGCCAGCCCCCAGGAAGCTCCACTAAGGGCCAACGTCCTGACTTTC
cdr3_aa: CASPQEAPLRANVLTF

d_call: NA
clone_size: NA
v_call: TRBV29-1
j_call: TRBJ2-3
cdr3_nt: TGCAGCGTTACACGCACAGATACGCAGTATTTT
cdr3_aa: CSVTRTDTQYF

d_call: NA
clone_size: NA
v_call: TRBV24-1
j_call: TRBJ1-5
cdr3_nt: TGTGCCACCAGTGCCAACGCCAATCAGCCCCAGCATTTT
cdr3_aa: CATSANANQPQHF

d_call: TRBD1
clone_size: few
v_call: TRBV30
j_call: TRBJ1-2
cdr3_nt: TGTGCCTGGACGACAGGGAAGAATGGCTACACCTTC
cdr3_aa: CAWTTGKNGYTF

d_call: NA
clone_size: many
v_call: TRBV11-3
j_call: TRBJ2-2
cdr3_nt: TGTGCCAGCAGCTTAGGCTCAGCGAACACCGGGGAGCTGTTTTTT
cdr3_aa: CASSLGSANTGELFF

d_call: NA
clone_size: NA
v_call: TRBV5-5
j_call: TRBJ1-1
cdr3_nt: TGTGCCAGCAGCCCTCTTAACACTGAAGCTTTCTTT
cdr3_aa: CASSPLNTEAFF

d_call: NA
clone_size: NA
v_call: TRBV18
j_call: TRBJ2-7
cdr3_nt: TGTGCCAGCTCACCCCGCGGCCCGATCCCCTACGAGCAGTACTTC
cdr3_aa: CASSPRGPIPYEQYF

d_call: TRBD1
clone_size: few
v_call: TRBV19
j_call: TRBJ2-2
cdr3_nt: TGTGCCAGTAGCCGGCGACAGGGGAACACCGGGGAGCTGTTTTTT
cdr3_aa: CASSRRQGNTGELFF

d_call: NA
clone_size: NA
v_call: TRBV12-3/TRBV12-4
j_call: TRBJ1-1
cdr3_nt: TGTGCCAGCAGTTTAAGGCAGCCGAACACTGAAGCTTTCTTT
cdr3_aa: CASSLRQPNTEAFF

d_call: NA
clone_size: many
v_call: TRBV29-1
j_call: TRBJ1-1
cdr3_nt: TGCAGCGTTACCCACGCGGCGGGGGGAACTGAAGCTTTCTTT
cdr3_aa: CSVTHAAGGTEAFF

d_call: NA
clone_size: few
v_call: TRBV5-1
j_call: TRBJ2-5
cdr3_nt: TGCGCCAGCAGCATTCTTGGACGGAGGGAAGAGACCCAGTACTTC
cdr3_aa: CASSILGRREETQYF

d_call: NA
clone_size: few
v_call: TRBV7-6
j_call: TRBJ2-2
cdr3_nt: TGTGCCAGCAGCCACCCCGGGACGGACACCGGGGAGCTGTTTTTT
cdr3_aa: CASSHPGTDTGELFF

d_call: TRBD1
clone_size: many
v_call: TRBV6-5
j_call: TRBJ2-1
cdr3_nt: TGTGCCAGCAGTTACACAAGGACAGGGGGCCGTGAGCAGTTCTTC
cdr3_aa: CASSYTRTGGREQFF

d_call: NA
clone_size: NA
v_call: TRBV29-1
j_call: TRBJ2-3
cdr3_nt: TGCAGCGTTGAGTTGTGGGACTTTAGCACAGATACGCAGTATTTT
cdr3_aa: CSVELWDFSTDTQYF

d_call: TRBD1
clone_size: few
v_call: TRBV27
j_call: TRBJ1-4
cdr3_nt: TGTGCCAGCAGTTCGCGGGACAGATCGAATGAAAAACTGTTTTTT
cdr3_aa: CASSSRDRSNEKLFF

d_call: TRBD2
clone_size: NA
v_call: TRBV7-6
j_call: TRBJ2-3
cdr3_nt: TGTGCCAGCAGCTTAAGCGGGAGTCGGGCAGATACGCAGTATTTT
cdr3_aa: CASSLSGSRADTQYF

d_call: NA
clone_size: few
v_call: TRBV11-2
j_call: TRBJ2-1
cdr3_nt: TGTGCCAGCAGCTTAGCCTCCAGCCACTTAGCCGTGTTCTTC
cdr3_aa: CASSLASSHLAVFF

d_call: NA
clone_size: many
v_call: TRBV30
j_call: TRBJ1-2
cdr3_nt: TGTGCCTGGAGTTCTGGAGCTGGCTACACCTTC
cdr3_aa: CAWSSGAGYTF

d_call: NA
clone_size: few
v_call: TRBV20-1
j_call: TRBJ2-3
cdr3_nt: TGCAGTGCTAGTTACGGGCGGGCAGATACGCAGTATTTT
cdr3_aa: CSASYGRADTQYF

d_call: TRBD1
clone_size: few
v_call: TRBV5-1
j_call: TRBJ1-2
cdr3_nt: TGCGCCAGCAGCTTGGGTCAGGGGGATGGTGGCTACACCTTC
cdr3_aa: CASSLGQGDGGYTF

d_call: NA
clone_size: many
v_call: TRBV2
j_call: TRBJ1-1
cdr3_nt: TGTGCCAGCAGTGAACCAGTTAATAGGCGGGACCCTGAAGCTTTCTTT
cdr3_aa: CASSEPVNRRDPEAFF

d_call: NA
clone_size: NA
v_call: TRBV5-4
j_call: TRBJ2-6
cdr3_nt: TGTGCCAGCAGCTTGGTGTTCGGCAGGGGTAGCTCTGGGGCCAACGTCCTGACTTTC
cdr3_aa: CASSLVFGRGSSGANVLTF

d_call: TRBD2
clone_size: NA
v_call: TRBV20-1
j_call: TRBJ2-7
cdr3_nt: TGCAGCGCCGGGGGGAGGGGTTGGGACGAGCAGTACTTC
cdr3_aa: CSAGGRGWDEQYF

d_call: TRBD1
clone_size: many
v_call: TRBV29-1
j_call: TRBJ1-5
cdr3_nt: TGCAGCGTTGAAGGGGACAGTAGTCAGCCCCAGCATTTT
cdr3_aa: CSVEGDSSQPQHF

d_call: NA
clone_size: few
v_call: TRBV18
j_call: TRBJ2-1
cdr3_nt: TGTGCCAGCTCACCATCCTTGTACAATGAGCAGTTCTTC
cdr3_aa: CASSPSLYNEQFF

d_call: NA
clone_size: NA
v_call: TRBV6-6
j_call: TRBJ2-7
cdr3_nt: TGTGCCAGCAGTTACTCGGGGGGTGAGCAGTACTTC
cdr3_aa: CASSYSGGEQYF

d_call: NA
clone_size: few
v_call: TRBV11-2
j_call: TRBJ2-1
cdr3_nt: TGTGCCAGCAGCTTAACAGGGATCTACAATGAGCAGTTCTTC
cdr3_aa: CASSLTGIYNEQFF

d_call: NA
clone_size: few
v_call: TRBV19
j_call: TRBJ1-5
cdr3_nt: TGTGCCAGTAGTTTACGGACTTTTACGCGTCCCCAGCATTTT
cdr3_aa: CASSLRTFTRPQHF

d_call: NA
clone_size: NA
v_call: TRBV4-1
j_call: TRBJ2-1
cdr3_nt: TGCGCCAGCAGCAAAGAAGGCGTTATAAACAATGAGCAGTTCTTC
cdr3_aa: CASSKEGVINNEQFF

d_call: NA
clone_size: few
v_call: TRBV13
j_call: TRBJ2-1
cdr3_nt: TGTGCCAGCAGCTTACCCAGGGGAAGACATGAGCAGTTCTTC
cdr3_aa: CASSLPRGRHEQFF

d_call: NA
clone_size: few
v_call: TRBV30
j_call: TRBJ1-3
cdr3_nt: TGTGCCAGCCTTCTGAACACCATATATTTT
cdr3_aa: CASLLNTIYF